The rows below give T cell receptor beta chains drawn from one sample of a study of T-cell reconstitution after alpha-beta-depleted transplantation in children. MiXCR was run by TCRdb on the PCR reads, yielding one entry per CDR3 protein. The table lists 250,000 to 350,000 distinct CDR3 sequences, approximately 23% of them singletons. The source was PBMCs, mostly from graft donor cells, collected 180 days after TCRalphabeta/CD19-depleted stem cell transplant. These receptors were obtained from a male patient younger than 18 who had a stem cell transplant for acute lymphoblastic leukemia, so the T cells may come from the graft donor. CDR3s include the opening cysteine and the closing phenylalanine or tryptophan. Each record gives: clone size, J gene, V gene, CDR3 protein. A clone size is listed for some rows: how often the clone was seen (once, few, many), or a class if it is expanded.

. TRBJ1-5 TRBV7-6 CASSLVKNQPQHF
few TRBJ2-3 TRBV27 CASSSGTSGRALGADTQYF
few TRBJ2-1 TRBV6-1 CASSEGLVSYNEQFF
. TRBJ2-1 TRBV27 CASSLLAENEQFF
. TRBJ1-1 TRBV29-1 CSVEDWGTHPTMNTEAFF
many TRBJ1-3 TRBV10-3 CAISEPNDSSGNTIYF
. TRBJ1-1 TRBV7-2 CASSLWVYSLENTEAFF
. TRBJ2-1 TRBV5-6 CASSLGAIAGLLNEQFF
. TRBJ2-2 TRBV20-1 CSAGDQNTGELFF
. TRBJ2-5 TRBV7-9 CASSWPAGGPETQYF
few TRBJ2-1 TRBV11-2 CASSLELALLRYNEQFF
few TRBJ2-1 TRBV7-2 CASSLGYDPRSYNEQFF
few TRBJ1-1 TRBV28 CASSLPAGTEAFF
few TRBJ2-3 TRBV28 CASSPARGSADTQYF
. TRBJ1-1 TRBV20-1 CSARRRGYHEAFF
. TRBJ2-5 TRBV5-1 CASSFSGTGETQYF
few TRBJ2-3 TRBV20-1 CSARDDGGFSTDTQYF
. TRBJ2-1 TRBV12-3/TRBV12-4 CASRTGRSNEQFF
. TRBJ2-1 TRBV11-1 CASSSIAGGHSSPYNEQFF
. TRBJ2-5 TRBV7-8 CASSLEGTKQETQYF
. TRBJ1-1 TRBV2 CASRGTWEGAFF
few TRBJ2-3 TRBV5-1 CASSRSGSVVDTQYF
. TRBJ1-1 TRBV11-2 CASSLWAGMNTEAFF
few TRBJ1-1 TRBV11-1 CASSHEGQNTEAFF
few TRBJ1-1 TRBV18 CASSPSRDREAFF
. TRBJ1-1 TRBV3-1 CASSTPEGTEAFF
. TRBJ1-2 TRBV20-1 CSARAGQGHGYTF